The source of this T cell receptor beta chain is a study of blood T cell repertoires in COVID-19. Per germline, CDR1 SGHRS and CDR2 YFSETQ. There are 14 residues in the CDR3. V was pared by 0 bases and J by 3 bases, with 1 base of the junction left unmatched. Remarks on this clone: Distinct nucleotide sequences in the sample also encode this CDR3.

Participants were placed into cohorts based on the clinical history they reported. Per the original data handling: Estimation of nucleated cell counts relied on the amplification of reference gene primers. Measured with immunoSEQ multiplex PCR; TCRdb has only the in-frame clones, and not every one. V and J calls and clone size are as listed in that table; D and trimming were resolved from the DNA. The table shows 300,000 to 350,000 clones, with 70% to 90% occurring only once. V and J are TRBV5-1 and TRBJ2-5; TRBD1 matches at 8 bases. This TCR was sampled from a man younger than 40 who had recovered from COVID-19. The sample taken for sequencing was PBMCs or T cells enriched from blood (not recorded which). CDR3 sequence: CASSLAGGEETQYF. CDR3 sequence (DNA): TGCGCCAGCAGCTTGGCAGGGGGCGAAGAGACCCAGTACTTC.